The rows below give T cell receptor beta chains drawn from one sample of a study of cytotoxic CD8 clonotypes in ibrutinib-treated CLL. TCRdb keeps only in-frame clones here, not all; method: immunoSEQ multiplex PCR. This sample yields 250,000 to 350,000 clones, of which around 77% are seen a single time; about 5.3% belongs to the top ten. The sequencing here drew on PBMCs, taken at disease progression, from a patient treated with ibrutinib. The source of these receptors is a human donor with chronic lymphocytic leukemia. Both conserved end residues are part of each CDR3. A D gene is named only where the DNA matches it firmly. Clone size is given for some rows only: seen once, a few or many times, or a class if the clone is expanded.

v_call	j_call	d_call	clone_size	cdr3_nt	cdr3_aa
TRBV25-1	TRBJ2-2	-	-	TGTGCCAGCAGTGTCCCCGGTCGAACCGGGGAGCTGTTTTTT	CASSVPGRTGELFF
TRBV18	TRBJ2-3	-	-	TGTGCCAGCTCACCACGGGAACTCCAACGAGGCACAGATACGCAGTATTTT	CASSPRELQRGTDTQYF
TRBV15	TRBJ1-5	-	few	TGTGCCACCAGCAGATCGCGACATCTAGAGCATAATCAGCCCCAGCATTTT	CATSRSRHLEHNQPQHF
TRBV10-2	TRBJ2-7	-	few	TGCGCCAGCAGTTGGGACACCTCCTACGAGCAGTACTTC	CASSWDTSYEQYF
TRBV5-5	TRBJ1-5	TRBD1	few	TGTGCCAGCAGCCTGGACAGGGGGCGACGTCAGCCCCAGCATTTT	CASSLDRGRRQPQHF
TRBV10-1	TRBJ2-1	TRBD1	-	TGCGCCAGCAGTGAGTTGTCTGGGTTTTGGGACAGGGGAACCAATGAGCAGTTCTTC	CASSELSGFWDRGTNEQFF
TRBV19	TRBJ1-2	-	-	TGTGCCAGTACCCCTGGCCCCAGGGATAGGTATGGCTACACCTTC	CASTPGPRDRYGYTF
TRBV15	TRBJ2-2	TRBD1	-	TGTGCCACCAGCAGGGCCGGACAGGGGGCAATCGGGGAGCTGTTTTTT	CATSRAGQGAIGELFF
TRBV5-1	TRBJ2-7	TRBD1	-	TGCGCCAGCAGCCCTCCCCGCAGGGGGCCGGACGAGCAGTACTTC	CASSPPRRGPDEQYF
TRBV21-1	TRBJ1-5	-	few	TGTGCCAGCAGCAAACCCCAGGGCAGAGATCAGCCCCAGCATTTT	CASSKPQGRDQPQHF
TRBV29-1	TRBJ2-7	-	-	TGCAGCGGACAGGTGGGGTACGAGCAGTACTTC	CSGQVGYEQYF
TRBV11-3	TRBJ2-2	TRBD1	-	TGTGCCAGCAGCCTCAGGGGGCACGGGGAGCTGTTTTTT	CASSLRGHGELFF
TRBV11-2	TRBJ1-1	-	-	TGTGCCAGCAGCCCGTTCGAGGGTCTGGCTGAAGCTTTCTTT	CASSPFEGLAEAFF
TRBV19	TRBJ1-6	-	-	TGTGCCAGTAGTATAACCCAGGTTAATTCACCCCTCCACTTT	CASSITQVNSPLHF
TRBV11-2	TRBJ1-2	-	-	TGTGCCAGCAGCTTGGGGGGCCGAGCTAACTATGGCTACACCTTC	CASSLGGRANYGYTF
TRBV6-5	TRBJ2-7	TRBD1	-	TGTGCCAGCAGAAGGACAGGGACTTACGAGCAGTACTTC	CASRRTGTYEQYF
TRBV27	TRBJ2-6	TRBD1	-	TGTGCCAGCAGTTCCCGGACAGGGGGCTCTGGGGCCAACGTCCTGACTTTC	CASSSRTGGSGANVLTF
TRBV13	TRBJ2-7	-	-	TGTGCCAGCAGCTTAGCCCTATACGAGCAGTACTTC	CASSLALYEQYF
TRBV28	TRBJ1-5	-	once	TGTGCCAGCAGGTCAGGGTTTCAGCCCCAGCATTTT	CASRSGFQPQHF
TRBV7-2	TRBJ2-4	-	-	TGTGCCAGCAGCATAGGGACCGTGAACATTCAGTACTTC	CASSIGTVNIQYF
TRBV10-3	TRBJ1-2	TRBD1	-	TGTGCCATCAGTGAGCGAGACAGGGTAGGGACCTATGGCTACACCTTC	CAISERDRVGTYGYTF
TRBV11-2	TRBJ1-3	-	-	TGTGCCAGCAGCTTAAGCCGTGGAAACACCATATATTTT	CASSLSRGNTIYF
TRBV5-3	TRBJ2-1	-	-	TGTGCCAGAAGCCCCTGGGTGCCCGACAGCAATGAGCAGTTCTTC	CARSPWVPDSNEQFF
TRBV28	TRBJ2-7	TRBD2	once	TGTGCCAGCAGCCCCGGGACTAGGAGGTACGAGCAGTACTTC	CASSPGTRRYEQYF